This T cell receptor (beta chain) came from a study of follicular helper T cells after annual influenza vaccination. Sample time point: 2015-2016 season, pre-vaccination. Blood volume per time point ranged from 40 to 100 mL. Here immunoSEQ multiplex PCR was the method, and the copy in TCRdb shows in-frame clones only, minus some. The sample includes around 5,600 clones, 82% seen only once; the top ten take around 0.71%. CDR1 and CDR2 (germline): SGDLS, YYNGEE. The CDR3 sequence is 15 residues long. The source of this sequence is an adult who received the influenza vaccine. The specimen comprised CXCR5- memory CD4+ T cells sorted from blood, sampled on the day of influenza vaccination. The chain recombines TRBV9 with TRBJ2-5; D may be TRBD1 (7 bases). Matching the DNA end better, TRBJ2-7 makes the J call doubtful. For the CDR3, the DNA is TGTGCCAGCAGCGCCGGAGGGGACAGCGCCTACGAGCAGTACTTC. It encodes CASSAGGDSAYEQYF.